This TCR beta chain was recorded in a study of T cell responses to AZD1222 COVID-19 vaccine listed by TCRdb under 2021. For the wider study: AZD1222 recipients with second doses at about 4 weeks or about 12 weeks were pooled, because spike-specific TCR depth and breadth did not differ between schedules. TCR sequencing was performed for 230 to 250 trial participants, of whom 200 to 220 were given two doses of AZD1222 and around 25 were given two doses of MenACWY control vaccine. Trial participants were enrolled by age into subgroups of 18-55, 56-69 and 70-plus years, and about 150, 27 and 61 TCR-sequenced participants, respectively, were included in these subgroups. The paper's findings and limits, for the study overall: Only a handful of AZD1222 recipients were SARS-CoV-2 seropositive at baseline, limiting conclusions about previously exposed vaccinees. The 56-69-year group was small, and its depth increase did not reach significance, likely because of low power. Because no day 14 peak-response samples were available, the repertoires could be characterized only after the peak T cell response. Participants were mostly white British and included more females than males, and it was suggested by the authors that clonal diversity may have been underestimated. Nearly half of unique spike-specific TCRs reportedly recognized epitopes outside regions mutated in the B.1.351 and B.1.1.7 variants. The whole spike protein was spanned by vaccine-associated CD4 TCRs, and dominant responses were seen in regions 160-218 and 743-854. A significant rise in spike-specific TCR breadth and depth was observed after two AZD1222 doses relative to day 0 and relative to MenACWY recipients.

To note about this clone: What antigen it recognizes has not been identified. The input lacks base qualities; no much larger clone sits a single base away.

The CDR3 regions of human TCRbeta chains were analyzed by immunosequencing. On the authors' methods: Repertoire TCRs were matched against a reference library of SARS-CoV-2-specific TCRs generated with the MIRA antigen-specificity platform. Breadth was defined as the fraction of unique TCRs that were SARS-CoV-2-associated, and depth was defined as the fraction of total T cells that were SARS-CoV-2-associated. Using the MIRA data, each spike-specific TCR was mapped to the spike region that the TCR reacts to and placed in a CD4 or CD8 class. Log10-transformed breadth and depth values were compared by one-way ANOVA with Sidak's multiple comparisons tests. TCRdb obtained this table from immuneACCESS and retained in-frame rearrangements with V and J assigned. These tables miss some clones; where compared with another copy, unresolved V genes account for less than half of the shortfall, and the remainder is unexplained. D and trimming were read from the DNA, whereas the V and J calls and clone size are those reported in that table. This sample is represented by approximately 130,000 clones; roughly 88% of them were singletons. Roughly 9.1% of the sample goes to the ten largest clones.

Trimming takes 0 bases from V and 8 bases from J, and the germline ends sit 17 bases apart. From the cysteine through the phenylalanine, the CDR3 covers 16 amino acids. The retained sequence is limited to the CDR3, 48 bases, with the frame set at the first base. The germline V gene encodes CDR1 SGHDT and CDR2 YYEEEE. In light of the paper, this sample's time point label describes: baseline before first vaccination. Vaccinee samples came from UK trials COV001 and COV002, including a single-blind randomized controlled phase 2/3 trial of AZD1222 (ChAdOx1 nCoV-19) in healthy adults. For TCRbeta chain sequencing, PBMC samples were collected from trial participants at day 0 and at day 28 after the second dose.

Source: peripheral blood, taken on day 0 of AZD1222 vaccination. This TCR was recovered from an adult in good health. The chain links TRBV5-6 with TRBJ1-4; perhaps TRBD1 is the D gene, with 5 bases matching. The CDR3 here reads CASSLAFGGSGEKLFF. The nucleotides read TGTGCCAGCAGCTTGGCATTCGGGGGGAGTGGAGAAAAACTGTTTTTT.